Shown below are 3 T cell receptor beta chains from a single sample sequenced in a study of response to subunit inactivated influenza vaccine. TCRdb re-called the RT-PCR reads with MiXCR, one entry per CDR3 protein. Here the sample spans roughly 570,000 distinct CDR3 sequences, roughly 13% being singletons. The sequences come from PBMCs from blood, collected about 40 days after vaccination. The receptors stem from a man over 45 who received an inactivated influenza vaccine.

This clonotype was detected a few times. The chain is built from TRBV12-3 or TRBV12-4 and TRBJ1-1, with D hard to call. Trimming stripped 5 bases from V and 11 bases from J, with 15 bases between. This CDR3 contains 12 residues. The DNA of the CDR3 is TGTGCCAGCAGTACCCACCCCACGTCGGCTTTCTTT. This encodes CASSTHPTSAFF.

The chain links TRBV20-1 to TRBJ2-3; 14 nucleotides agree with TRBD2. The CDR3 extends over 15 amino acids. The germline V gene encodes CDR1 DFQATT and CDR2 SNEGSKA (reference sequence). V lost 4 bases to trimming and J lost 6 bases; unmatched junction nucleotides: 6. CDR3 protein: CSATGTSGGPDTQYF. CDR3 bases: TGCAGTGCTACAGGGACTAGCGGGGGACCGGATACGCAGTATTTT.

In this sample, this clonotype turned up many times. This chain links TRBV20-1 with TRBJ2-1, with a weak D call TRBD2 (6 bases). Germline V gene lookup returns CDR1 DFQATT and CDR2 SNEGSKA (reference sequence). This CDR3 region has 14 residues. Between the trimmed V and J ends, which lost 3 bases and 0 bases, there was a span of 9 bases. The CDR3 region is CSASPGLSYNEQFF. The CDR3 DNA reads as TGCAGTGCTAGCCCGGGACTCTCCTACAATGAGCAGTTCTTC.